This TCR beta chain was retrieved from a study of T cell clonotyping in hematopoietic cell transplantation. Overall study findings and caveats: No sorting was done, leaving CD4 and CD8 contributions mixed. At the given depth, recipient repertoires were over 95% de novo clonotypes.

Turning to this clone: Antigen: not known.

Per germline, CDR1 MGHDK and CDR2 SYGVNS. The CDR3 covers 16 residues. Germline trimming cut 1 base from V and 4 bases from J; bases unmatched to any gene: 7. The data were produced by immunoSEQ multiplex PCR, yet TCRdb's version contains in-frame clones alone and is incomplete. The data contain about 38,000 clones, 95% of them singletons. Regarding time point: recipient sample about 28 days before transplant, after cytoreduction. Recipient blood drawn about 28 days pretransplant and days 30, 100, 180 after. The chain carries TRBV25-1 and TRBJ1-5; 7 bases match TRBD1. This specimen consisted of peripheral blood mononuclear cells, obtained before stem cell transplant. The clonotype was recovered from a man aged 40-49 years with chronic myeloid leukemia. Some clones in this sample may be carry-over from other donors' samples. As DNA, the CDR3 is TGTGCCAGCAGTGAATCCAGGGCAGGGGGAAATCAGCCCCAGCATTTT. Residues: CASSESRAGGNQPQHF. The full variable domain, rest sourced from reference TRBV25-1 and TRBJ1-5, is EADIYQTPRYLVIGTGKKITLECSQTMGHDKMYWYQQDPGMELHLIHYSYGVNSTEKGDLSSESTVSRIRTEHFPLTLESARPSHTSQYLCASSESRAGGNQPQHFGDGTRLSIL.